A selection of T cell receptor beta chains follows, all from one sample in a study of T cell repertoires in cytomegalovirus infection. These TCRs are of unknown antigen specificity. TCRdb reprocessed the reads via MiXCR and lists one record per CDR3 protein. The data contain approximately 100,000 distinct CDR3 sequences, roughly 39% of them seen just once; the ten biggest clones take up about 74%. The source was CD8+ T cells from cultured PBMCs, collected from culture after CMV antigen stimulation. These receptor sequences come from a human donor in good health (CMV status not recorded). Some clones in this sample may be carry-over from other donors' samples. The CDR3 runs from the conserved cysteine through the conserved F or W. D genes are given only for firm matches. Only part of the rows carry a size: once, few, many, or a class if the clone is expanded.

CDR3 | DNA | V | D | J | size
CASSLAGNRRYYEQYF | TGTGCCAGCAGCTTAGCTGGAAACAGGCGATACTACGAGCAGTACTTC | TRBV7-8 | - | TRBJ2-7 | many
CASSGDRGRRSYEQYF | TGTGCCAGCAGCGGAGACAGGGGGCGCAGATCCTACGAGCAGTACTTC | TRBV7-6 | TRBD1 | TRBJ2-7 | -
CASSIGGPYNEQFF | TGTGCCAGTAGTATTGGGGGGCCCTACAATGAGCAGTTCTTC | TRBV19 | - | TRBJ2-1 | -
CASSPAGEGTQYF | TGTGCCAGCAGCCCAGCCGGCGAGGGGACCCAGTACTTC | TRBV6-5 | - | TRBJ2-5 | many
CASSWRVTSAEETQYF | TGTGCCAGCAGCTGGAGGGTAACTAGCGCAGAAGAGACCCAGTACTTC | TRBV11-1 | TRBD2 | TRBJ2-5 | few
CASSIWGSAEAFF | TGTGCCAGTAGTATCTGGGGAAGCGCTGAAGCTTTCTTT | TRBV19 | - | TRBJ1-1 | -
CASSSWRVSGANVLTF | TGTGCCAGCAGCTCCTGGAGGGTTTCTGGGGCCAACGTCCTGACTTTC | TRBV9 | - | TRBJ2-6 | -
CASSLGGLAGGTPWNEQFF | TGTGCCAGCAGCTTGGGGGGACTAGCGGGGGGAACCCCCTGGAATGAGCAGTTCTTC | TRBV5-3 | TRBD2 | TRBJ2-1 | few
CASSESGLAGGTDTQYF | TGTGCCAGCAGTGAATCCGGACTAGCGGGGGGCACAGATACGCAGTATTTT | TRBV6-5 | TRBD2 | TRBJ2-3 | -
CASTANEQFF | TGTGCCAGCACCGCCAATGAGCAGTTCTTC | TRBV2 | - | TRBJ2-1 | -
CASSSLEAGELFF | TGTGCCAGCAGCTCACTTGAGGCCGGGGAGCTGTTTTTT | TRBV7-6 | - | TRBJ2-2 | -
CASSFNRAGELFF | TGTGCCAGCAGCTTCAACAGGGCCGGGGAGCTGTTTTTT | TRBV7-3 | - | TRBJ2-2 | few
CASTRTGGYEQYF | TGTGCCAGCACCCGGACAGGGGGCTACGAGCAGTACTTC | TRBV11-2 | TRBD1 | TRBJ2-7 | -
CATSASGAGGLSYNEQFF | TGTGCCACCAGTGCCTCGGGAGCGGGGGGGCTCTCCTACAATGAGCAGTTCTTC | TRBV24-1 | TRBD2 | TRBJ2-1 | -
CASKPSGGASSYNEQFF | TGTGCCAGCAAGCCGAGCGGGGGGGCGAGCTCCTACAATGAGCAGTTCTTC | TRBV2 | TRBD2 | TRBJ2-1 | -
CASSLDVEGGTEAFF | TGTGCCAGCAGCTTAGATGTGGAGGGGGGCACTGAAGCTTTCTTT | TRBV11-3 | - | TRBJ1-1 | few
CASSFLGFDYEQYF | TGTGCCAGCAGTTTTCTGGGATTCGACTACGAGCAGTACTTC | TRBV27 | - | TRBJ2-7 | few
CASSALVAGSRDTQYF | TGTGCCAGCAGCGCCCTTGTAGCGGGGAGCAGGGATACGCAGTATTTT | TRBV9 | TRBD2 | TRBJ2-3 | many
CASSLNLGTAHGYTF | TGTGCCAGCAGCTTAAATCTAGGGACTGCGCATGGCTACACCTTC | TRBV7-3 | - | TRBJ1-2 | many
CASSESALYEQYF | TGTGCCAGCAGTGAGTCAGCACTTTACGAGCAGTATTTT | TRBV2 | - | TRBJ2-3 | -
CAISEVDTGELFF | TGTGCCATCAGTGAAGTGGACACCGGGGAGCTGTTTTTT | TRBV10-3 | - | TRBJ2-2 | once
CASSSVGRGEQFF | TGTGCCAGCTCCTCGGTCGGGCGGGGGGAGCAGTTCTTC | TRBV7-4 | TRBD2 | TRBJ2-1 | -
CASSLSGQMRQPQHF | TGTGCCAGCAGCCTATCTGGTCAGATGAGACAGCCCCAGCATTTT | TRBV7-2 | - | TRBJ1-5 | many
CASSLLSGYGYTF | TGTGCCAGCAGTTTATTATCCGGCTATGGCTACACCTTC | TRBV27 | - | TRBJ1-2 | many
CASSVGQGAGDTQYF | TGTGCCAGCAGCGTAGGGCAGGGGGCCGGAGATACGCAGTATTTT | TRBV9 | TRBD1 | TRBJ2-3 | -
CASSLRFGEQQYF | TGTGCCAGCAGCTTACGGTTTGGGGAACAGCAGTACTTC | TRBV7-9 | - | TRBJ2-7 | -
CASSEYTRSEKLFF | TGTGCCAGCAGTGAATACACTCGTAGTGAAAAACTGTTTTTT | TRBV2 | - | TRBJ1-4 | few